This T cell receptor (beta chain) was observed in a study of T cells in Graves' hyperthyroidism and ophthalmopathy. Each diagnosis was grounded in clinical symptoms, serum thyroxine and TRAb, thyroid ultrasound, and orbital computed tomography. Amplified TCR beta CDR3 regions came from RNA transcripts. In the first-round RT-PCR of the TCR CDR3, the HTBI primer set was used. TCRdb processed the multiplex PCR reads anew with MiXCR; each CDR3 protein has one entry. The repertoire consists of hundreds of thousands of distinct CDR3 sequences, with about a sixth occurring once and the leading ten covering roughly 3.5%. The CDR3 contains 12 residues. CDR1 and CDR2 (germline): DFQATT, SNEGSKA (reference sequence). The V end was cut by 6 bases, the J end by 1 base, with 7 bases between.

This sequence joins TRBV20-1 and TRBJ1-5; the D is unclear. This receptor was identified in a woman in her thirties or forties with Graves' ophthalmopathy. What was sequenced was blood. The CDR3 sequence: CSASESNQPQHF. The CDR3 DNA follows: TGCAGTGCATCGGAGAGCAATCAGCCCCAGCATTTT.